These 15 T cell receptor beta chains were sequenced from one sample in a study of blood T cell repertoires in COVID-19. Sequenced by immunoSEQ multiplex PCR; TCRdb stores in-frame clones only, minus some. Here the sample spans 200,000 to 300,000 clones, 70% to 85% being singletons. Sequencing used peripheral blood. These receptors came from a woman over 75 with acute or convalescent COVID-19.

This clone has only one observation. This rearrangement joins TRBV6-6 to TRBJ2-3, with no clear D. This CDR3 comprises 12 residues. Germline assignment: CDR1 MNHNY and CDR2 SVGAGI (reference sequence). Trimming pared 6 bases from V and 6 bases from J, leaving 10 bases between. The chain's CDR3 is CASSRSSDTQYF. The CDR3, as DNA: TGTGCCAGCAGCCGATCGTCGGATACGCAGTATTTT.

The rearrangement links TRBV4-1 to TRBJ2-7; 8 bases are a match to TRBD1. Germline CDR1 and CDR2: MGHRA and YSYEKL. V shed 0 bases, J shed 5 bases, and the junction held 9 bases outside the gene matches. The CDR3 totals 16 residues. The CDR3 DNA reads as TGCGCCAGCAGCCAAGACCCGGCGGACAGGGTACACGAGCAGTACTTC. This translates into CASSQDPADRVHEQYF.

This sequence joins TRBV5-1 and TRBJ2-2; 7 bases line up with TRBD1. Germline V gene lookup returns CDR1 SGHRS and CDR2 YFSETQ. The CDR3 loop spans 19 amino acids. V shed 4 bases and J 0 bases; nucleotides not matched to a gene: 15. The CDR3 here is CASSAYTDRAGTNTGELFF. CDR3 coding DNA: TGCGCCAGCAGCGCCTACACCGACAGGGCAGGGACGAACACCGGGGAGCTGTTTTTT. The full variable domain, completed using reference TRBV5-1 and TRBJ2-2, is KAGVTQTPRYLIKTRGQQVTLSCSPISGHRSVSWYQQTPGQGLQFLFEYFSETQRNKGNFPGRFSGRQFSNSRSEMNVSTLELGDSALYLCASSAYTDRAGTNTGELFFGEGSRLTVL.

This chain joins TRBV5-1 and TRBJ1-6; 8 nucleotides match TRBD1. With 3 bases clipped from V and 7 bases from J, the junction kept 6 bases outside the gene matches. Germline V CDR1 and CDR2: SGHRS, YFSETQ. This CDR3 is built from 15 residues. The CDR3 DNA sequence: TGCGCCAGCAGCTCCGGACAGGGATCGAATTCACCCCTCCACTTT. Its translation: CASSSGQGSNSPLHF.

The rearrangement links TRBV2 to TRBJ1-5; D may be TRBD1 (5 bases). CDR1 is SNHLY and CDR2 is FYNNEI in the germline V gene. This CDR3 contains 15 residues. Trimming shortened V by 4 bases and J by 2 bases, and 12 bases separated the two germline ends. CDR3 coding DNA: TGTGCCAGCAGTGGGAGGGGTGGTGGCAATCAGCCCCAGCATTTT. It is translated as CASSGRGGGNQPQHF.

The V call is TRBV14, the J call TRBJ2-7, with 11 bases fitting TRBD2. Per the germline V gene, CDR1 is SGHDN and CDR2 is FVKESK. With 7 bases clipped from V and 2 bases from J, the junction kept 4 bases outside the gene matches. The CDR3 sequence is 14 residues long. CDR3 residues: CASKLTSGTYEQYF. In DNA form, the CDR3 reads TGTGCCAGCAAGTTGACTAGCGGGACCTACGAGCAGTACTTC.

V and J are TRBV27 and TRBJ1-6; D might be TRBD1 (5 bases). V lost 0 bases, J lost 0 bases, and 9 bases lay in between. Per germline, CDR1 MNHEY and CDR2 SMNVEV (reference sequence). This CDR3 spans 17 amino acids. CDR3 in amino acids: CASSLSTALSYNSPLHF. The CDR3, as DNA: TGTGCCAGCAGTTTATCGACAGCGCTCTCCTATAATTCACCCCTCCACTTT.

This clone was counted between two and nine times. This chain uses TRBV7-2 with TRBJ1-1; D is unresolved. V lost 3 bases and J lost 5, with 22 bases in between. The CDR3 contains 17 residues. Germline loops: CDR1 SGHTA, CDR2 FQGNSA. This CDR3 is CASSFPGYSELRTEAFF. The CDR3 nucleotides read TGTGCCAGCAGCTTTCCTGGTTATTCCGAACTACGAACTGAAGCTTTCTTT.

Only a few counts were recorded for this clone. This rearrangement joins TRBV19 to TRBJ1-3; D is unresolved. This CDR3 comprises 12 residues. V lost 4 bases, J lost 3 bases, and 4 bases lay in between. Germline CDR1 LNHDA, CDR2 SQIVND (reference sequence). The CDR3 here is CASSTFGNTIYF. The CDR3 coding sequence is TGTGCCAGTAGTACCTTTGGAAACACCATATATTTT.

V usage is TRBV12-2 and J usage is TRBJ2-4; the table's D gene call, TRBD2, was not cross checked with the DNA. TRBV12-2 is designated a pseudogene. The CDR3 is 17 amino acids. The CDR3 sequence: CASRLRSRLRAKNIQYF. The CDR3 nucleotides read TGTGCAAGTCGCTTAAGGTCCCGACTACGAGCCAAAAACATTCAGTACTTC.

The genes are TRBV29-1 and TRBJ1-2, with D perhaps matching TRBD1 (5 bases). The CDR3 runs to 13 residues. With 3 bases removed from V and 4 bases from J, the gap between germline ends came to 12 bases. The germline CDR1 and CDR2 sequences are SQVTM and ANQGSEA. CDR3 sequence reads: CSVDRGIGYGYTF. CDR3 DNA sequence: TGCAGCGTTGATAGGGGTATCGGCTATGGCTACACCTTC.

V usage is TRBV4-1 and J usage is TRBJ1-2, with D maybe TRBD1 (6 bases). Deletions cut 0 bases from V and 3 bases from J, with 17 bases between. The length of the CDR3 is 17 residues. In germline, CDR1 is MGHRA, CDR2 YSYEKL. DNA for the CDR3: TGCGCCAGCAGCCAAGAGGGGGAAACAGGGACCTACTATGGCTACACCTTC. Translation: CASSQEGETGTYYGYTF.

The chain employs TRBV9 and TRBJ1-1, with D hard to call. The ends were cut back, 4 bases at V and 4 bases at J, with 11 bases in the middle. The CDR3 has 13 amino acids. Germline V gene lookup returns CDR1 SGDLS and CDR2 YYNGEE. CDR3 amino acids: CASSSHPGTEAFF. As DNA, the CDR3 is TGTGCCAGCAGCTCACATCCTGGCACTGAAGCTTTCTTT. Variable domain in full (rest from reference TRBV9 and TRBJ1-1): DSGVTQTPKHLITATGQRVTLRCSPRSGDLSVYWYQQSLDQGLQFLIQYYNGEERAKGNILERFSAQQFPDLHSELNLSSLELGDSALYFCASSSHPGTEAFFGQGTRLTVV.

DNA for the CDR3: TGTGCCAGCAGCACAACCACCGCCGTTGAAGCTTTCTTT. It is translated as CASSTTTAVEAFF. J is TRBJ1-1 and V is TRBV2, with D hard to call. V gave up 6 bases and J gave up 7 bases, with 15 bases separating them. This CDR3 contains 13 residues. Germline V gene lookup returns CDR1 SNHLY and CDR2 FYNNEI.

V and J are TRBV19 and TRBJ1-5, with TRBD1 matching 12 bases. The V and J ends lost 6 bases and 2 bases, in that order; junction bases with no gene match: 8. This CDR3 contains 17 residues. Germline V gene data show CDR1 as LNHDA and CDR2 as SQIVND (reference sequence). The CDR3 DNA is TGTGCCAGTAGGCCGGGACAGGGGGCTAATGGCAATCAGCCCCAGCATTTT. Translation: CASRPGQGANGNQPQHF.